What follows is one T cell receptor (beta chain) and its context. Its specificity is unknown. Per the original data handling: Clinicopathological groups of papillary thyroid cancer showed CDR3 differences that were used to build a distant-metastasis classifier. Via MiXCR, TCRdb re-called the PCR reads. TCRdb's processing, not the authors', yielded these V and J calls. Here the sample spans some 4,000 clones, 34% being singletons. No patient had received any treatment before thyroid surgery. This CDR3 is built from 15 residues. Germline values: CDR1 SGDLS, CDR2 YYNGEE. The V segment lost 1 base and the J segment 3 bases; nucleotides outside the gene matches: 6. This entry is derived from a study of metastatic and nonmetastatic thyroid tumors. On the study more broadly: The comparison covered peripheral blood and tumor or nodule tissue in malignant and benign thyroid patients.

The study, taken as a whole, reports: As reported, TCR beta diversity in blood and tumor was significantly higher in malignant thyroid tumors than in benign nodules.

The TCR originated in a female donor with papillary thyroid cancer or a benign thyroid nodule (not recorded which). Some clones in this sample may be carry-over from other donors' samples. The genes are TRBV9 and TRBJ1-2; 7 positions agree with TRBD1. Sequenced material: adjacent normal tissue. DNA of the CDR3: TGTGCCAGCAGCGTACCAGGGGGTGGTGACTATGGCTACACCTTC. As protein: CASSVPGGGDYGYTF.